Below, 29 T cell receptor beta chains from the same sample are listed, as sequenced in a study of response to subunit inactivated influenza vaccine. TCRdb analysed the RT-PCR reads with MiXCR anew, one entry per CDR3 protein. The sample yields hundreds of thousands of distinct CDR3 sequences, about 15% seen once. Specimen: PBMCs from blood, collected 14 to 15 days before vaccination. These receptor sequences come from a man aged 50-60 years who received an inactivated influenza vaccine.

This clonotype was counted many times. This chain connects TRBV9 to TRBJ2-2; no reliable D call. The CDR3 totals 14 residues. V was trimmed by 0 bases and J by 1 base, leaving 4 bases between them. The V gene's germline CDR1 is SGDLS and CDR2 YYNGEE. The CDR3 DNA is TGTGCCAGCAGCGTAGGGGGGAACACCGGGGAGCTGTTTTTT. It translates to CASSVGGNTGELFF. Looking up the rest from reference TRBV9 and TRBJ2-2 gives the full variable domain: DSGVTQTPKHLITATGQRVTLRCSPRSGDLSVYWYQQSLDQGLQFLIQYYNGEERAKGNILERFSAQQFPDLHSELNLSSLELGDSALYFCASSVGGNTGELFFGEGSRLTVL.

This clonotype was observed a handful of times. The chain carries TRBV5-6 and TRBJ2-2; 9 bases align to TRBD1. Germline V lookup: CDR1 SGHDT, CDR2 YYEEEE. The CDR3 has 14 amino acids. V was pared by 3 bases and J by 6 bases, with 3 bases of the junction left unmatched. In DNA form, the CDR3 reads TGTGCCAGCAGCTACAGGGGGCTCGCCGGGGAGCTGTTTTTT. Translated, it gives CASSYRGLAGELFF.

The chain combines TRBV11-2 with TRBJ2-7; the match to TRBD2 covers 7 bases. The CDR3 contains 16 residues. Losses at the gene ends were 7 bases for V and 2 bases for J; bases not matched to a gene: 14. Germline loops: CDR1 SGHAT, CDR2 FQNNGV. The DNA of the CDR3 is TGTGCCAGCAACCCTACCGGGTTGCGGGAGACCTACGAGCAGTACTTC. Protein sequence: CASNPTGLRETYEQYF.

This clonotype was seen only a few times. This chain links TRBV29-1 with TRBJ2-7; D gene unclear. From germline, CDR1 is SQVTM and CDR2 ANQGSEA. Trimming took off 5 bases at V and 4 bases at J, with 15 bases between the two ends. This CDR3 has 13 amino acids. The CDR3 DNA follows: TGCAGCGTTACGGGTGACTCAAGTTACGAGCAGTACTTC. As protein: CSVTGDSSYEQYF.

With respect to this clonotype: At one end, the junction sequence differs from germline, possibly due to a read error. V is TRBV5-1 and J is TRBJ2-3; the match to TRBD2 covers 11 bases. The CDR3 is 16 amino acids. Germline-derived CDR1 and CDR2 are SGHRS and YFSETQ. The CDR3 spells CASSLATSGSIDTQYF. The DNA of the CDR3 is TGCGCCAGCAGCTTGGCTACTAGCGGGAGCATAGATACGCAGTATTTT.

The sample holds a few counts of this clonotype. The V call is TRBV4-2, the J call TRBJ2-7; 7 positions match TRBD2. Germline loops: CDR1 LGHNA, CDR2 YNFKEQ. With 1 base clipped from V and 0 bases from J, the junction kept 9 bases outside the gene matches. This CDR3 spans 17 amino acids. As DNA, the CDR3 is TGTGCCAGCAGCCAAGTTCCCCCTAGCGGAAACTCCTACGAGCAGTACTTC. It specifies CASSQVPPSGNSYEQYF.

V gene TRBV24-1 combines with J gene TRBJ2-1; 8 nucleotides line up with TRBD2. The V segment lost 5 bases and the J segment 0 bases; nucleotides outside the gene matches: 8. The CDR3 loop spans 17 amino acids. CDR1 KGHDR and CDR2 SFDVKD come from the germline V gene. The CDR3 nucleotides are TGTGCCACCAGTGGTGGCGGGGGGAGGAGCTCCTACAATGAGCAGTTCTTC. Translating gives CATSGGGGRSSYNEQFF.

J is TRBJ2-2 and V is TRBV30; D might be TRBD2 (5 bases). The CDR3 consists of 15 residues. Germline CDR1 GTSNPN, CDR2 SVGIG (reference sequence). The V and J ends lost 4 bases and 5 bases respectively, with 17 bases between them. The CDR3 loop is CAWTRGLFGTGELFF. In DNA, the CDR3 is TGTGCCTGGACCCGGGGTTTGTTTGGGACCGGGGAGCTGTTTTTT.

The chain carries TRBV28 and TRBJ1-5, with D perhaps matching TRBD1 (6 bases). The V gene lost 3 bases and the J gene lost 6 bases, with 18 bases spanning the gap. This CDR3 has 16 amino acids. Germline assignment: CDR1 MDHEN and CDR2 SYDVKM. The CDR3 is CASSFTTGQWSQPQHF. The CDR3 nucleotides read TGTGCCAGCAGTTTCACTACTGGACAGTGGAGTCAGCCCCAGCATTTT.

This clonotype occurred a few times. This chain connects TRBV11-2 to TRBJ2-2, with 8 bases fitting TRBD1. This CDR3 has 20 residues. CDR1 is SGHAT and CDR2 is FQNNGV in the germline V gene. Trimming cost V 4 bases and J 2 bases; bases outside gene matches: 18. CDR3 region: CASSYTGTGFLGENTGELFF. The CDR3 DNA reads TGTGCCAGCAGCTATACCGGGACAGGCTTTTTGGGGGAAAACACCGGGGAGCTGTTTTTT.

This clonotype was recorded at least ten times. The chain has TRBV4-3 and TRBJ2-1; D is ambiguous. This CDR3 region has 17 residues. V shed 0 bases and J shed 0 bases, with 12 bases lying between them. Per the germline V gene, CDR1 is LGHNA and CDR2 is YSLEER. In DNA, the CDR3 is TGCGCCAGCAGCCAAGATTCTATGGCCCTCTCCTACAATGAGCAGTTCTTC. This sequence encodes CASSQDSMALSYNEQFF.

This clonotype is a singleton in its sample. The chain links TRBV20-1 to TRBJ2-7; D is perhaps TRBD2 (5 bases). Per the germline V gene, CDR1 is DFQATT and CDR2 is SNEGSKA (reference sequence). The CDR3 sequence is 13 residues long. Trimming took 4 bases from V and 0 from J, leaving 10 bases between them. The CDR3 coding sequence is TGCAGTGCTATCGCTGGGAGCTCCTACGAGCAGTACTTC. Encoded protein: CSAIAGSSYEQYF.

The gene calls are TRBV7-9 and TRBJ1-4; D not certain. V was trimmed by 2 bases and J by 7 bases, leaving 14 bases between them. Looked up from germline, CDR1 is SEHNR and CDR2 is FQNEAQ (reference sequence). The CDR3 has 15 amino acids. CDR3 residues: CASSLSLRGIEKLFF. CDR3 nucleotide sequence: TGTGCCAGCAGCTTATCCCTTCGTGGGATTGAAAAACTGTTTTTT.

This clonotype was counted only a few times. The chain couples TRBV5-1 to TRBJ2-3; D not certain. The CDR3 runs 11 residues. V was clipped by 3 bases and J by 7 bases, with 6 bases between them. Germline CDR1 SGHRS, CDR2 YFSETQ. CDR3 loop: CASSSTHTQYF. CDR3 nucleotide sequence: TGCGCCAGCAGCTCAACCCATACGCAGTATTTT. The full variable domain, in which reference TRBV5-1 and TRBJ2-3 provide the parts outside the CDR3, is KAGVTQTPRYLIKTRGQQVTLSCSPISGHRSVSWYQQTPGQGLQFLFEYFSETQRNKGNFPGRFSGRQFSNSRSEMNVSTLELGDSALYLCASSSTHTQYFGPGTRLTVL.

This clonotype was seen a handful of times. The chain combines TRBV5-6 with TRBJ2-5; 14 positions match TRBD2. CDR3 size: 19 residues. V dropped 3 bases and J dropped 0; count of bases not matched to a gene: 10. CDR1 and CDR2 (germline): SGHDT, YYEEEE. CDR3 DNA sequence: TGTGCCAGCAGCTACCGGCGGACTAGCGGGAGGCTAAACCAAGAGACCCAGTACTTC. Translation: CASSYRRTSGRLNQETQYF.

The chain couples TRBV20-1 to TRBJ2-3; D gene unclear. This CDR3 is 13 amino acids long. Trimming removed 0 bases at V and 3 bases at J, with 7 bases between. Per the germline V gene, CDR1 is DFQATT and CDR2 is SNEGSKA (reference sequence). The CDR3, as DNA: TGCAGTGCTAGAGATCTTGGGACAGATACGCAGTATTTT. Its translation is CSARDLGTDTQYF.

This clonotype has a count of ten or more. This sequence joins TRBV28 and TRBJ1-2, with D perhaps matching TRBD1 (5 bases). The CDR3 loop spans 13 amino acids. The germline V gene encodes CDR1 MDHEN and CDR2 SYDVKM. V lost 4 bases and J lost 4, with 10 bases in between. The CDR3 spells CASSWDSAYGYTF. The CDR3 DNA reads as TGTGCCAGCAGTTGGGACTCGGCCTATGGCTACACCTTC.

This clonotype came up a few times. The CDR3 nucleotides read TGTGCCAGCAGCACTGGGACTAGCGGTAATGAGCAGTTCTTC. Translation: CASSTGTSGNEQFF. This chain joins TRBV5-5 and TRBJ2-1; 11 bases map to TRBD2. Losses at the gene ends were 4 bases for V and 7 bases for J; bases not matched to a gene: 4. The CDR3 is 14 residues long. Germline V CDR1 and CDR2: SGHKS, YYEKEE (reference sequence).

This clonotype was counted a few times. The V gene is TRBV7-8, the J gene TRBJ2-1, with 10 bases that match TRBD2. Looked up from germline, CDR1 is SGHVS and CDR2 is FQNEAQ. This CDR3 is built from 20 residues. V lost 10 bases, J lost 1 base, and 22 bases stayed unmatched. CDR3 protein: CAIQLESGGVLKKSYNEQFF. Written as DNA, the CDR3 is TGTGCCATCCAGCTCGAAAGCGGGGGGGTCCTTAAGAAATCCTACAATGAGCAGTTCTTC.

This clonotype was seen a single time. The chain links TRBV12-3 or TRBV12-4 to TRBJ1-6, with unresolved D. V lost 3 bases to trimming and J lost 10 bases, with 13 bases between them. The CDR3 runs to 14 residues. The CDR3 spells CASSFGYMGSPLHF. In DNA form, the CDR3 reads TGTGCCAGCAGTTTCGGCTATATGGGGTCACCCCTCCACTTT.

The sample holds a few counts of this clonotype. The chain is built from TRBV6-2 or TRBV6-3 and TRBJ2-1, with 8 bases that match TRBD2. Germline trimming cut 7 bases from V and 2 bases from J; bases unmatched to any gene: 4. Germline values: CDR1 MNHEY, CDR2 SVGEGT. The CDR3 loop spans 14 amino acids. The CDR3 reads CASTGGTTYNEQFF. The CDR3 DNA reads TGTGCCAGCACGGGGGGGACTACCTACAATGAGCAGTTCTTC.

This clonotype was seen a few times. The CDR3 DNA follows: TGCAGTGCTAGAGGTAGCGGGAGTGTCCACGAGCAGTACTTC. Translated, it gives CSARGSGSVHEQYF. The chain employs TRBV20-1 and TRBJ2-7, with 9 bases matching TRBD2. The CDR3 loop spans 14 amino acids. The junction had 6 bases not matched to a gene; V was cut back by 1 base and J by 5 bases. Germline V gene lookup returns CDR1 DFQATT and CDR2 SNEGSKA (reference sequence).

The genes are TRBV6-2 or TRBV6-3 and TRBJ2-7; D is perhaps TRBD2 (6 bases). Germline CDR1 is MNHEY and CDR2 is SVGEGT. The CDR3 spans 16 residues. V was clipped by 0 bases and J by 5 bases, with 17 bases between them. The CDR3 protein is CASSYSIGGVSHEQYF. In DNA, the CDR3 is TGTGCCAGCAGTTACTCGATCGGGGGAGTTTCCCACGAGCAGTACTTC.

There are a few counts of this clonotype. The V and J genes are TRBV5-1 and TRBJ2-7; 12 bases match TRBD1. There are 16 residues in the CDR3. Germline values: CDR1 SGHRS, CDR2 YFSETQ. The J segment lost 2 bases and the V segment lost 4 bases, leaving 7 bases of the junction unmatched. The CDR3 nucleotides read TGCGCCAGCAGCCCGGGACAGGGGGCGACTACCTACGAGCAGTACTTC. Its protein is CASSPGQGATTYEQYF.

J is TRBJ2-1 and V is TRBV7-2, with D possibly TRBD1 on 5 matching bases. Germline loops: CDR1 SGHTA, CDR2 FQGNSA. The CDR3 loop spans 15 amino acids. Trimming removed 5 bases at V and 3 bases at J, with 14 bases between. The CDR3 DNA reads TGTGCCAGCAGCCCAGCCCCGGACAACTACAATGAGCAGTTCTTC. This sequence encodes CASSPAPDNYNEQFF. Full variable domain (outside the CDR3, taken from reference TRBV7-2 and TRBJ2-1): GAGVSQSPSNKVTEKGKDVELRCDPISGHTALYWYRQSLGQGLEFLIYFQGNSAPDKSGLPSDRFSAERTGGSVSTLTIQRTQQEDSAVYLCASSPAPDNYNEQFFGPGTRLTVL.

The CDR3 reads CASSSWKSRDPDTEAFF. Written as DNA, the CDR3 is TGTGCCAGCAGCTCTTGGAAGAGTCGGGATCCCGACACTGAAGCTTTCTTT. V usage is TRBV5-6 and J usage is TRBJ1-1; D gene unclear. The CDR3 is made up of 17 amino acids. The V gene lost 3 bases and the J gene lost 3 bases, with 21 bases spanning the gap. Germline V gene sequence: CDR1 SGHDT, CDR2 YYEEEE.

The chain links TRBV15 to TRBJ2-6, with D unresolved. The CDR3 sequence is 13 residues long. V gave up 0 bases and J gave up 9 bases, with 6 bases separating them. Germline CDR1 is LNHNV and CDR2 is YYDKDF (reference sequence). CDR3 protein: CATSRDRVNVLTF. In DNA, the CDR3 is TGTGCCACCAGCAGAGATAGGGTCAACGTCCTGACTTTC.

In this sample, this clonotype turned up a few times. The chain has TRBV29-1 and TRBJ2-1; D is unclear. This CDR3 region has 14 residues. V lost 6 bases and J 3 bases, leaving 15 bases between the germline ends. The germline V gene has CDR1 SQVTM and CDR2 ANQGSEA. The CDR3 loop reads CSVVPSTNYNEQFF. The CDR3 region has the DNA TGCAGCGTCGTACCCTCAACTAACTACAATGAGCAGTTCTTC.

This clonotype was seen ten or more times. CDR3 bases: TGTGCCAGCAGTTTATCTAGCGGGGAGGGCTACAATGAGCAGTTCTTC. Its protein is CASSLSSGEGYNEQFF. The chain joins TRBV12-3 or TRBV12-4 to TRBJ2-1; TRBD2 aligns across 9 bases. Trimming at V came to 2 bases and at J to 3 bases, leaving 5 bases not matched to a gene. The CDR3 totals 16 residues.